The entry below gives a single T cell receptor (beta chain) sequence along with its context. This entry belongs to a study of metastatic and nonmetastatic thyroid tumors. The germline V and J ends were trimmed by 2 bases and 3 bases, with 11 bases remaining between them. The germline V gene encodes CDR1 SGHAT and CDR2 FQNNGV. The CDR3 sequence is 14 residues long. MiXCR re-clonotyped the PCR reads for TCRdb. The sample lists roughly 14,000 clones, roughly a third occurring once. All patients were treatment-naive before thyroid surgery. Sequencing was done on a sample of tumor tissue. The receptor was isolated from a female donor with papillary thyroid cancer or a benign thyroid nodule (not recorded which). Some clones in this sample may be carry-over from other donors' samples. This sequence joins TRBV11-2 and TRBJ2-7, with D tentatively TRBD2 (5 bases). The CDR3 bases are TGTGCCAGCAGCTTATTCCGGGGAAGCTACGAGCAGTACTTC. This translates into CASSLFRGSYEQYF. The full variable domain, with the rest looked up from reference TRBV11-2 and TRBJ2-7, is EAGVAQSPRYKIIEKRQSVAFWCNPISGHATLYWYQQILGQGPKLLIQFQNNGVVDDSQLPKDRFSAERLKGVDSTLKIQPAKLEDSAVYLCASSLFRGSYEQYFGPGTRLTVT.